Given below is one T cell receptor beta chain in context. Its antigen is currently unknown. The template was genomic DNA from peripheral blood, not RNA. The record originates from a study of T cell repertoires in aging, cancer and after chemotherapy. Turning to the study itself: Donor ages fell into six groups from 30 or younger up to 70 or older.

Overall study findings and caveats: Age-matched healthy donors had significantly more diverse, less clonal blood TCR repertoires than untreated cancer patients. In cancer patients, declining TCR diversity with age involved lost richness and lost evenness. No conclusions about immunological memory after chemotherapy can be drawn from the repertoire data.

Rearranged V-D-J TRB sequences were amplified with a mixed TRB-A/B primer pool. TCRdb passed the multiplex PCR reads through MiXCR, listing each CDR3 protein once. Counted here are around 2,200 distinct CDR3 sequences, 35% to 50% occurring once; the ten biggest clones make up approximately 40%. This receptor was taken from a human donor with a solid tumor. Sequencing was carried out using blood.

The CDR3, as DNA: TGTGCCAGCAGCCCGGGGACCGTACGCTCCTACAATGAGCAGTTCTTC. This gives the protein CASSPGTVRSYNEQFF. The rearrangement links TRBV7-2 to TRBJ2-1, with D tentatively TRBD1 or TRBD2 (5 bases each). The CDR3 totals 16 residues. V was clipped by 5 bases and J by 0 bases, with 14 bases between them. Germline V gene sequence: CDR1 SGHTA, CDR2 FQGNSA.